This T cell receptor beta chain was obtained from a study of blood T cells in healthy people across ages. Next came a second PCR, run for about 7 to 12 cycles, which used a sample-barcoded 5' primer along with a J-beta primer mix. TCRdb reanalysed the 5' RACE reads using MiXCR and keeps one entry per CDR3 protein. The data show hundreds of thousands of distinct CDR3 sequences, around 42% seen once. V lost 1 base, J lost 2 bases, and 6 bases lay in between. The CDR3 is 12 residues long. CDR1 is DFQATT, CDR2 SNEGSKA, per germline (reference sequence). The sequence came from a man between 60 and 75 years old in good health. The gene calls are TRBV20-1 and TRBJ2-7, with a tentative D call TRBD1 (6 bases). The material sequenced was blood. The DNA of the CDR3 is TGCAGTGCTAGAGGGGGGCCCTACGAGCAGTACTTC. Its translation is CSARGGPYEQYF.